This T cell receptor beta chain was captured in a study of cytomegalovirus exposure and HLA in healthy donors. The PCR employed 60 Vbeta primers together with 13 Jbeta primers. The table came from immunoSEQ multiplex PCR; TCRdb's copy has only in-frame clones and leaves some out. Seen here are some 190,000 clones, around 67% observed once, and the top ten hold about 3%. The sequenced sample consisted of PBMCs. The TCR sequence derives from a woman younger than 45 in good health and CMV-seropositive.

The CDR3 is CASSPSGSPSLNSYEQYF. In DNA form, the CDR3 reads TGTGCCAGCAGCCCCAGCGGGAGTCCCTCTTTAAACTCCTACGAGCAGTACTTC. V gene TRBV9 combines with J gene TRBJ2-7; TRBD2 aligns across 8 bases. This CDR3 spans 18 amino acids. The trim removed 4 bases at V and 0 bases at J, leaving 15 bases unmatched. Per germline, CDR1 SGDLS and CDR2 YYNGEE.